This TCR beta chain was sequenced in a study of T and B cells in COVID-19 patients. For the study at large: Active-infection patients were older, median around 62 years, than recovered patients, median approximately 36 years. Of 20 to 25 active-infection patients, 11 to 12 were critically ill with mechanical ventilation or extracorporeal membrane oxygenation. Points from the study as a whole: The recovered cohort had thousands of exclusive TCR clusters, including around 34 low generation probability clusters. At recovery TRB diversity and richness exceeded healthy donors, after highly clonal active COVID-19 repertoires.

This clonotype appeared many times. As yet, its antigen is unknown. From blood, about 250-550 ng of genomic DNA served as TRB template. Multiplex PCR with BIOMED2 TRB-A/B primer pools amplified TRB rearrangements. MiXCR, applied by TCRdb to the multiplex PCR reads, yields one record per CDR3 protein. The sample comprises roughly 2,100 distinct CDR3 sequences, 20% to 25% of which are singletons, and roughly 60% rests with the top ten. Germline V CDR1 and CDR2: SGHRS, YFSETQ. The V end was cut by 2 bases, the J end by 1 base, with 18 bases between. The CDR3 length is 18 residues. The TCR sequence derives from a human donor with active COVID-19. The V and J genes are TRBV5-1 and TRBJ2-2, with D tentatively TRBD1 (5 bases). The sequenced sample was blood. DNA for the CDR3: TGCGCCAGCAGCTTTGCCGGGCAGGGCCTCGGGAACACCGGGGAGCTGTTTTTT. Translated, it gives CASSFAGQGLGNTGELFF.